One sample yielded the 14 T cell receptor beta chains listed below, sequenced in a study of blood T cell repertoires in COVID-19. Produced via immunoSEQ multiplex PCR; TCRdb's table is partial and in-frame only. The sample contains approximately 300,000 clones, 83% of which appear only once. Sequencing was done on a sample of peripheral blood. The receptors here all came from a woman aged 45 to 65 with acute or convalescent COVID-19.

This chain links TRBV5-1 with TRBJ1-1; 10 nucleotides agree with TRBD1. J gave up 6 bases and V 0 bases, and 8 bases lay outside the gene matches. Germline CDR1 is SGHRS and CDR2 is YFSETQ. This CDR3 has 16 amino acids. The CDR3 DNA reads as TGCGCCAGCAGCTTGGGGGGACAGGGGAAGTGGGCTGAAGCTTTCTTT. As protein: CASSLGGQGKWAEAFF.

V is TRBV9 and J is TRBJ1-2; D gene ambiguous. The CDR3 loop spans 15 amino acids. Trimming stripped 5 bases from V and 5 bases from J, with 19 bases between. In germline, CDR1 is SGDLS, CDR2 YYNGEE. CDR3 sequence reads: CASRLLDNLSYGYTF. The CDR3 nucleotides are TGTGCCAGCAGGTTACTCGACAACCTATCGTATGGCTACACCTTC.

This chain joins TRBV7-2 and TRBJ2-6; D unclear. Germline lookup yields CDR1 SGHTA and CDR2 FQGNSA. The V end lost 0 bases, the J end lost 4 bases, and 4 bases lay between the germline ends. CDR3 length equals 14 residues. As DNA, the CDR3 is TGTGCCAGCAGCTTAGCTCCGGGGGCCAACGTCCTGACTTTC. Its translation is CASSLAPGANVLTF.

In this sample, this clone turned up a few times. The chain recombines TRBV2 with TRBJ1-1; weak D call: TRBD1 (5 bases). The length of the CDR3 is 12 residues. Germline V gene data show CDR1 as SNHLY and CDR2 as FYNNEI. The CDR3 nucleotides are TGTGCGGCGGGGGGTTTGAGCACTGAAGCTTTCTTT. Its translation: CAAGGLSTEAFF. Complete variable domain (other parts from reference TRBV2 and TRBJ1-1): EPEVTQTPSHQVTQMGQEVILRCVPISNHLYFYWYRQILGQKVEFLVSFYNNEISEKSEIFDDQFSVERPDGSNFTLKIRSTKLEDSAMYFCAAGGLSTEAFFGQGTRLTVV.

The chain is built from TRBV7-8 and TRBJ2-7, with a possible D match to TRBD1 (6 bases). V lost 5 bases, J lost 7 bases, and 12 bases lay in between. This CDR3 has 12 residues. Germline V gene data show CDR1 as SGHVS and CDR2 as FQNEAQ. In DNA form, the CDR3 reads TGTGCCAGCAGCAATACAGGGAGTGAGCAGTACGTC. This codes for CASSNTGSEQYV.

The table lists this clone with a count of one. The chain joins TRBV6-5 to TRBJ1-2; tentative D call: TRBD1 (6 bases). This CDR3 is built from 14 residues. Germline V gene sequence: CDR1 MNHEY, CDR2 SVGAGI. Trimming shortened V by 2 bases and J by 4 bases, and 11 bases separated the two germline ends. This CDR3 reads CASSYAGGFYGYTF. As DNA, the CDR3 is TGTGCCAGCAGTTACGCGGGGGGCTTCTATGGCTACACCTTC.

This clone was recorded a few times. The V gene is TRBV2, the J gene TRBJ2-5; 11 bases are a match to TRBD2. The J segment lost 4 bases and the V segment lost 4 bases, leaving 2 bases of the junction unmatched. CDR1 is SNHLY and CDR2 is FYNNEI in the germline V gene. The CDR3 spans 14 residues. This chain's CDR3 is CASSGLAGGETQYF. The CDR3 coding sequence is TGTGCCAGCAGTGGGCTAGCGGGGGGAGAGACCCAGTACTTC.

This chain connects TRBV12-3 or TRBV12-4 to TRBJ2-1; no firm D call. V shed 2 bases and J shed 10 bases, with 6 bases lying between them. The CDR3 totals 11 residues. The CDR3: CASSLLREQFF. The CDR3 coding sequence is TGTGCCAGCAGTTTACTCCGGGAGCAGTTCTTC.

This rearrangement joins TRBV6-2 or TRBV6-3 to TRBJ1-1; 7 bases agree with TRBD1. J was trimmed by 0 bases and V by 2 bases; bases with no gene match: 21. Germline V gene lookup returns CDR1 MNHEY and CDR2 SVGEGT. The CDR3 is made up of 21 amino acids. CDR3 DNA: TGTGCCAGCAGTTACACGGGTATAACAAAAGCGAAGGGGGCGATGAACACTGAAGCTTTCTTT. Protein: CASSYTGITKAKGAMNTEAFF.

The CDR3 spells CASSDGTGTPYEQYF. Here the CDR3 DNA reads TGTGCCAGTAGTGACGGGACAGGGACGCCCTACGAGCAGTACTTC. This chain joins TRBV19 and TRBJ2-7; 9 positions agree with TRBD1. V dropped 5 bases and J dropped 2; count of bases not matched to a gene: 7. This CDR3 comprises 15 residues. Germline values: CDR1 LNHDA, CDR2 SQIVND (reference sequence). Full variable domain (outside the CDR3, taken from reference TRBV19 and TRBJ2-7): DGGITQSPKYLFRKEGQNVTLSCEQNLNHDAMYWYRQDPGQGLRLIYYSQIVNDFQKGDIAEGYSVSREKKESFPLTVTSAQKNPTAFYLCASSDGTGTPYEQYFGPGTRLTVT.

The chain uses TRBV3-1 (or the pseudogene TRBV3-2) and TRBJ1-6; 10 bases agree with TRBD1. Trimming cost V 4 bases and J 8 bases; bases outside gene matches: 11. The CDR3 is 17 amino acids. Germline CDR1 LGHDT, CDR2 YNNKEL (reference sequence). The CDR3 reads CASSPSGTGVVHSPLHF. CDR3 coding DNA: TGTGCCAGCAGCCCCAGTGGGACAGGGGTGGTTCATTCACCCCTCCACTTT.

The chain links TRBV14 to TRBJ2-7; D might be TRBD2 (6 bases). Germline-derived CDR1 and CDR2 are SGHDN and FVKESK. The CDR3 spans 12 residues. The germline V and J ends were trimmed by 4 bases and 5 bases, with 9 bases remaining between them. The CDR3 DNA sequence: TGTGCCAGCAGCCTAGCGGCGGACGAGCAGTACTTC. This gives the protein CASSLAADEQYF.

The V call is TRBV5-4, the J call TRBJ2-1, with 8 nucleotides matching TRBD1. Germline-derived CDR1 and CDR2 are SGHNT and YYREEE (reference sequence). V trimming: 0 bases; J trimming: 4 bases; junction bases outside the gene matches: 6. The CDR3 contains 16 residues. The CDR3 DNA reads as TGTGCCAGCAGCTTGGATAGACAGGGGAAATACAATGAGCAGTTCTTC. It is translated as CASSLDRQGKYNEQFF.

The V gene is TRBV24-1, the J gene TRBJ2-3, with TRBD2 matching over 10 bases. J was trimmed by 5 bases and V by 2 bases; bases with no gene match: 12. The CDR3 is made up of 18 amino acids. CDR1 KGHDR and CDR2 SFDVKD come from the germline V gene. In DNA, the CDR3 is TGTGCCACCAGTGATTCGATGAGCGGGGGGGCAGGAGAAGATACGCAGTATTTT. Amino acid sequence: CATSDSMSGGAGEDTQYF.